This passage covers 11 T cell receptor beta chains from one sample sequenced in a study of human T cells and chemical hapten exposure. Noted time point: patch test 3, about 24 weeks after DPC sensitization. Regarding treatment: therapeutic diphenylcyclopropenone sensitization with weekly scalp DPC. TCRdb redid the calling of the RACE reads with MiXCR, one entry per CDR3 protein. In the table there are roughly 97,000 distinct CDR3 sequences, roughly a quarter of which are singletons. The material was whole blood, obtained in connection with sensitization to the hapten diphenylcyclopropenone (DPC). These receptors were collected from a man aged 35-49 years with alopecia areata. Some clones in this sample may be carry-over from other donors' samples.

The chain couples TRBV20-1 to TRBJ2-7; D may be TRBD2 (5 bases). Germline assignment: CDR1 DFQATT and CDR2 SNEGSKA (reference sequence). This CDR3 spans 12 amino acids. The germline V and J ends were trimmed by 5 bases and 4 bases, with 12 bases remaining between them. For the CDR3, the DNA is TGCAGTGCTCCAGACCGGGGTTACGAGCAGTACTTC. Its protein product is CSAPDRGYEQYF.

A few counts support this clonotype. The chain has TRBV28 and TRBJ2-7, with D maybe TRBD1 (6 bases). Germline CDR1 MDHEN, CDR2 SYDVKM. This CDR3 comprises 11 residues. The V end lost 4 bases, the J end lost 5 bases, and 6 bases lay between the germline ends. The CDR3 DNA follows: TGTGCCAGCAGTTACAGGGACGAGCAGTACTTC. Translation: CASSYRDEQYF.

This sequence joins TRBV6-1 and TRBJ2-6; D tentatively reads TRBD1 or TRBD2 (5 bases each). The germline V gene encodes CDR1 MNHNS and CDR2 SASEGT. The CDR3 length is 14 residues. Trimming pared 10 bases from V and 4 bases from J, leaving 14 bases between. The CDR3 region has the DNA TGTGCCACCACCGAGGGGCGGGGGGCCAACGTCCTGACTTTC. Translation: CATTEGRGANVLTF.

The chain uses TRBV28 and TRBJ2-5, with 10 bases matching TRBD2. V shed 3 bases and J 5 bases; nucleotides not matched to a gene: 9. The CDR3 sequence is 16 residues long. Looked up from germline, CDR1 is MDHEN and CDR2 is SYDVKM. CDR3 amino acids: CASSLSLAGDGETQYF. The DNA for the CDR3 is TGTGCCAGCAGTTTGAGCCTAGCGGGAGATGGGGAGACCCAGTACTTC.

This rearrangement joins TRBV15 to TRBJ2-5, with D possibly TRBD2 on 5 matching bases. V was clipped by 0 bases and J by 5 bases, with 22 bases between them. CDR1 and CDR2 (germline): LNHNV, YYDKDF (reference sequence). This CDR3 has 18 residues. CDR3 in DNA: TGTGCCACCAGCAGAGAAGAGGGCCGGGCAATAAGCTTGGAGACCCAGTACTTC. Translating it yields CATSREEGRAISLETQYF.

This chain uses TRBV14 with TRBJ1-3; D call uncertain. The CDR3 length is 15 residues. Per the germline V gene, CDR1 is SGHDN and CDR2 is FVKESK. The V and J ends lost 2 bases and 4 bases respectively, with 12 bases between them. The CDR3 loop is CASSQRDLVGNTIYF. DNA for the CDR3: TGTGCCAGCAGCCAACGCGATCTGGTCGGAAACACCATATATTTT.

The chain has TRBV20-1 and TRBJ1-1; D uncertain. The germline V gene encodes CDR1 DFQATT and CDR2 SNEGSKA (reference sequence). V was trimmed by 5 bases and J by 2 bases, leaving 12 bases between them. The CDR3 is 13 amino acids. The CDR3 nucleotides are TGCAGTGCTCAGAAAGATTCCAACACTGAAGCTTTCTTT. Protein product: CSAQKDSNTEAFF.

This rearrangement joins TRBV6-1 to TRBJ2-4; D unclear. This CDR3 is built from 13 residues. V was clipped by 5 bases and J by 2 bases, with 7 bases between them. Germline V gives CDR1 MNHNS, CDR2 SASEGT. CDR3 DNA sequence: TGTGCCAGCAGTCCCACGACCAAAAACATTCAGTACTTC. Translating gives CASSPTTKNIQYF.

V usage is TRBV28 and J usage is TRBJ2-7, with 7 bases identical to TRBD2. With V trimmed by 3 bases and J by 2 bases, 7 bases remained unmatched. The germline V gene encodes CDR1 MDHEN and CDR2 SYDVKM. The CDR3 consists of 15 residues. CDR3 amino acids: CASSFGSGVPYEQYF. The CDR3 DNA reads as TGTGCCAGCAGTTTCGGCAGCGGGGTGCCCTACGAGCAGTACTTC.

This clonotype appeared a single time. The chain combines TRBV5-1 with TRBJ2-4; 8 positions match TRBD1. Germline V gene lookup returns CDR1 SGHRS and CDR2 YFSETQ. CDR3 length equals 13 residues. With V trimmed by 4 bases and J by 7 bases, 4 bases remained unmatched. CDR3 protein: CASSPWTGNIQYF. CDR3 in DNA: TGCGCCAGCAGCCCATGGACAGGGAACATTCAGTACTTC.

This chain joins TRBV7-6 and TRBJ2-1; D may be TRBD1 or TRBD2 (5 bases each). With 3 bases removed from V and 8 bases from J, the gap between germline ends came to 8 bases. From germline, CDR1 is SGHVS and CDR2 FNYEAQ. The CDR3 length is 12 residues. CDR3 sequence (DNA): TGTGCCAGCAGCTTGAGGGGTTATGAGCAGTTCTTC. Its protein is CASSLRGYEQFF.